This TCR beta chain was recorded in a study of human T cells and chemical hapten exposure. Study-wide background: The study patch tested 0.01% DPC on the upper back and read results at 6 days.

TCRdb reprocessed the RACE reads with MiXCR, giving one entry per CDR3 protein. This table holds around 82,000 distinct CDR3 sequences, 6.5% to 8% found once. This CDR3 is built from 15 residues. V lost 5 bases and J lost 7, with 17 bases in between. Study-wide points: Among expanded TCRs, significantly more large CDR3 similarity clusters formed than among controls. TCRs above 1 in 1000 frequency did not change with DPC sensitization.

Stated time point: patch test 2, 6 weeks after DPC sensitization. Treatment specified: therapeutic diphenylcyclopropenone sensitization with weekly scalp DPC. There are many counts of this clonotype. Its cognate antigen is unknown. The chain is built from TRBV12-3 or TRBV12-4 and TRBJ2-2, with D hard to call. Material: whole blood, obtained in connection with sensitization to the hapten diphenylcyclopropenone (DPC). This TCR derives from a woman aged 30 to 39 with alopecia areata. Some clones in this sample may be carry-over from other donors' samples. CDR3 in amino acids: CASSPLGSVGGELFF. The CDR3 bases are TGTGCCAGCAGTCCCCTCGGCTCGGTAGGCGGGGAGCTGTTTTTT.